The sequence of this TCR beta chain was determined in a study of tumor and adjacent non-tumor tissue in lung cancer. Turning to the study itself: Histology: 11 to 13 adenocarcinoma, a couple of squamous cell carcinoma, 1 small cell lung cancer.

Trimming removed 1 base from V and 6 bases from J, with 17 bases in between. This CDR3 has 15 amino acids. Germline V gene lookup returns CDR1 SQVTM and CDR2 ANQGSEA. On this clonotype itself: Antigen: not known.

The library came from three nested PCR rounds adapted from ARM-PCR protocols. MiXCR, applied by TCRdb to the multiplex PCR reads, yields one record per CDR3 protein. The table lists around 210,000 distinct CDR3 sequences, roughly 70% of them singletons. Study-wide results and caveats: Normal lung showed higher cumulative top 100 clone frequency than tumor.

No cell sorting was done before RNA was extracted from the tissue. Between August and November 2014, newly diagnosed, chemotherapy-naive lung cancer patients underwent thoracic surgery in China. V gene TRBV29-1 combines with J gene TRBJ2-3; D assignment may be TRBD1 or TRBD2 (6 bases each). The sample taken for sequencing was lung tumor tissue. The TCR originated in a man aged 60 to 75 with non-small cell lung cancer. The DNA for the CDR3 is TGCAGCGTTGAAGGCCGGGGACATGGAGGGGATACGCAGTATTTT. Its translation: CSVEGRGHGGDTQYF.